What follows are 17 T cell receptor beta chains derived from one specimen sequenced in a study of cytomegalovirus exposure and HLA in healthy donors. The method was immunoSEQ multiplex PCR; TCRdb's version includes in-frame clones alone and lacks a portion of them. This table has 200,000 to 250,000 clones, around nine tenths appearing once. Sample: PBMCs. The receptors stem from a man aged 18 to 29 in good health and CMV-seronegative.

The CDR3 region has the DNA TGTGCCAGCAGAACACCCCTCCCAGGCTCCTACGAGCAGTACTTC. This codes for CASRTPLPGSYEQYF. The rearrangement uses TRBV28 and TRBJ2-7; D uncertain. Germline-derived CDR1 and CDR2 are MDHEN and SYDVKM. This CDR3 is built from 15 residues. Trimming removed 6 bases from V and 0 bases from J, with 15 bases in between.

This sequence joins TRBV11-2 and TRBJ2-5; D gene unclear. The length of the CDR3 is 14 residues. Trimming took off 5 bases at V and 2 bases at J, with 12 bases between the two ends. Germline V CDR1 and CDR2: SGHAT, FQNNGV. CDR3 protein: CASSKHPKQETQYF. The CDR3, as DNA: TGTGCCAGCAGCAAACATCCCAAGCAAGAGACCCAGTACTTC.

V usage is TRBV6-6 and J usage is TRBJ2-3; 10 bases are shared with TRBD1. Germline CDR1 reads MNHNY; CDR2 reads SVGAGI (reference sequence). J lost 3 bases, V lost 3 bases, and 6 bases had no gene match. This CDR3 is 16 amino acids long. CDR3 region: CASSYMGQGRTDTQYF. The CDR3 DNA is TGTGCCAGCAGTTATATGGGACAGGGGAGAACAGATACGCAGTATTTT.

CDR3 region: CASSPRAMNTEAFF. The CDR3 nucleotides are TGTGCCAGCAGTCCCAGGGCCATGAACACTGAAGCTTTCTTT. The rearrangement joins TRBV27 to TRBJ1-1; possibly TRBD1 for D (5 bases). CDR3 length: 14 amino acids. Trimming took off 5 bases at V and 0 bases at J, with 10 bases between the two ends. The V gene's germline CDR1 is MNHEY and CDR2 SMNVEV (reference sequence).

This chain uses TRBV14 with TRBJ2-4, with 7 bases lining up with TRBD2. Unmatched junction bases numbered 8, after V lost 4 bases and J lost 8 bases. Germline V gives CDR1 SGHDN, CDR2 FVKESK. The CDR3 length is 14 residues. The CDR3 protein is CASSRSSGGDIQYF. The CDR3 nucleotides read TGTGCCAGCAGCCGGTCTAGCGGAGGGGACATTCAGTACTTC. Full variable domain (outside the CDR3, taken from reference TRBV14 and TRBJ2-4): EAGVTQFPSHSVIEKGQTVTLRCDPISGHDNLYWYRRVMGKEIKFLLHFVKESKQDESGMPNNRFLAERTGGTYSTLKVQPAELEDSGVYFCASSRSSGGDIQYFGAGTRLSVL.

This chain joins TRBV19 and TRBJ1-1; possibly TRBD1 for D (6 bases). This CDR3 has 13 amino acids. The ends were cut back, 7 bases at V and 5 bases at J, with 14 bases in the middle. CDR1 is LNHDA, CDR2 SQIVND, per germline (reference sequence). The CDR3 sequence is CASNEGVRTEAFF. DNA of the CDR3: TGTGCCAGTAACGAGGGGGTGAGGACTGAAGCTTTCTTT.

CDR3 nucleotides: TGTGCCAGCAGAACCGGGACAGCAACTGAAGCTTTCTTT. Translation: CASRTGTATEAFF. The J gene is TRBJ1-1, the V gene TRBV6-5, with 7 bases fitting TRBD1. Germline-derived CDR1 and CDR2 are MNHEY and SVGAGI. Trimming removed 6 bases from V and 5 bases from J; junction bases left unmatched: 6. The CDR3 has 13 amino acids.

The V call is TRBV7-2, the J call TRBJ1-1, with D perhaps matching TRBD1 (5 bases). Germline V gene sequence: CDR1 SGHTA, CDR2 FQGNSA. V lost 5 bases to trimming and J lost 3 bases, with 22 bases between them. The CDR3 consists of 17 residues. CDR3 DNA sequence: TGTGCCAGCAGCCTGACCCCCTCGACAGCGTATTACACTGAAGCTTTCTTT. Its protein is CASSLTPSTAYYTEAFF.

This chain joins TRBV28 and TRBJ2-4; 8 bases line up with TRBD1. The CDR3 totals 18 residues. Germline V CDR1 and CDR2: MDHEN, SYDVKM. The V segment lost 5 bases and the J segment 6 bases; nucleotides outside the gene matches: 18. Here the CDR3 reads CASSPSVRTGKSANIQYF. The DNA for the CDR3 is TGTGCCAGCAGTCCGTCCGTGCGGACAGGGAAGTCGGCAAACATTCAGTACTTC.

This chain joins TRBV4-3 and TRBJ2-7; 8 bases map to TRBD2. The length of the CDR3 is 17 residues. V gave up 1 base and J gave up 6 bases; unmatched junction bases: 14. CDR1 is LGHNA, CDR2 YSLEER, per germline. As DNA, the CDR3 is TGCGCCAGCAGCCAAGGACCCTCCGGGGGGGCGACTAGCGAGCAGTACTTC. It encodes CASSQGPSGGATSEQYF.

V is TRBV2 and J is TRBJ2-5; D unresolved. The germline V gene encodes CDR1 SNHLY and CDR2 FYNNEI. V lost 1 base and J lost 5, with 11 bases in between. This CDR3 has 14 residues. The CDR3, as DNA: TGTGCCAGCAGTGAAGATCAGGTCGGCGAGACCCAGTACTTC. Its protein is CASSEDQVGETQYF.

The CDR3 region has the DNA TGTGCCAGCGAACAGGGGGATGAAAAACTGTTTTTT. Its translation: CASEQGDEKLFF. V usage is TRBV2 and J usage is TRBJ1-4; 8 bases align to TRBD1. The CDR3 is 12 residues long. Germline V gene data show CDR1 as SNHLY and CDR2 as FYNNEI. V lost 8 bases and J lost 6; bases outside the gene matches: 2. Full variable domain (missing parts from reference TRBV2 and TRBJ1-4): EPEVTQTPSHQVTQMGQEVILRCVPISNHLYFYWYRQILGQKVEFLVSFYNNEISEKSEIFDDQFSVERPDGSNFTLKIRSTKLEDSAMYFCASEQGDEKLFFGSGTQLSVL.

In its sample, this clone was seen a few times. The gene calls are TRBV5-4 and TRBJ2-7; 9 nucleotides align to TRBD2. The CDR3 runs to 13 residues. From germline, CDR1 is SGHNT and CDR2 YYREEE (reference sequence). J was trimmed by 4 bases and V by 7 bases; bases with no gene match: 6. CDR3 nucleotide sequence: TGTGCCAGCGGCTATAGCGGGGGATACGAGCAGTACTTC. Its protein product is CASGYSGGYEQYF.

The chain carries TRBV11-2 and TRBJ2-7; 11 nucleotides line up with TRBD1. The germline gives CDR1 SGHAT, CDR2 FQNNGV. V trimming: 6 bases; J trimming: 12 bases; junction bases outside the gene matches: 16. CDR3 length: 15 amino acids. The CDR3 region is CASSRRQDRGRGGYF. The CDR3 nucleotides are TGTGCCAGCAGTCGGCGACAGGACAGGGGGCGCGGGGGGTACTTC. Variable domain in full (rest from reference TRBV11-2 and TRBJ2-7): EAGVAQSPRYKIIEKRQSVAFWCNPISGHATLYWYQQILGQGPKLLIQFQNNGVVDDSQLPKDRFSAERLKGVDSTLKIQPAKLEDSAVYLCASSRRQDRGRGGYFGPGTRLTVT.

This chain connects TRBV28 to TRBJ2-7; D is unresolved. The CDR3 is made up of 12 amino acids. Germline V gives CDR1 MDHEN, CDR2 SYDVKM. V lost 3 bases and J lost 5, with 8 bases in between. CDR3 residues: CASSLTTHEQYF. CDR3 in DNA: TGTGCCAGCAGTTTGACAACCCACGAGCAGTACTTC.

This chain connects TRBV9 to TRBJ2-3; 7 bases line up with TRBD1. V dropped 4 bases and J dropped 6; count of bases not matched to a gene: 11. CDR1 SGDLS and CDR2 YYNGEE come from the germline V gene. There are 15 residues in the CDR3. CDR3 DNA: TGTGCCAGCAGCTCGATTGAGACAGGGCGGGATACGCAGTATTTT. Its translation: CASSSIETGRDTQYF.

CDR3 loop: CASSSTRSSGNTIYF. The CDR3 DNA follows: TGTGCCAGCAGTTCCACCAGAAGCTCTGGAAACACCATATATTTT. V is TRBV6-5 and J is TRBJ1-3; D gene ambiguous. Germline V lookup: CDR1 MNHEY, CDR2 SVGAGI. The CDR3 sequence is 15 residues long. The V gene lost 4 bases and the J gene lost 0 bases, with 10 bases spanning the gap.